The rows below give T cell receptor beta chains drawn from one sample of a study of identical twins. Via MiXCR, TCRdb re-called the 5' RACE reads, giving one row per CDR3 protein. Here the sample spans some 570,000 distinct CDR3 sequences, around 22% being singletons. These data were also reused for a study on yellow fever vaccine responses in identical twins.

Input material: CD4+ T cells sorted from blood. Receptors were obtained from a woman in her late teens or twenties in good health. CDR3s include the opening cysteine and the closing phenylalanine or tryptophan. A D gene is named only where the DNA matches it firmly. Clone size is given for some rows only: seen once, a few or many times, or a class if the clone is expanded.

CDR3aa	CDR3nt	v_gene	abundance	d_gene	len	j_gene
CASSPRTGSSYEQYF	TGTGCCAGCAGTCCACGGACAGGGAGCTCCTACGAGCAGTACTTC	TRBV12-3/TRBV12-4	many	TRBD1	15	TRBJ2-7
CASSPRSDRRYYGYTF	TGTGCCAGCAGTCCTCGGTCGGACAGGCGCTACTATGGCTACACCTTC	TRBV6-1	many	TRBD1	16	TRBJ1-2
CASRGDTGELFF	TGTGCCAGCAGAGGGGACACCGGGGAGCTGTTTTTT	TRBV2	few	-	12	TRBJ2-2
CASSVGGTLLSAGELFF	TGTGCCAGCAGCGTAGGCGGGACACTCCTCTCGGCCGGGGAGCTGTTTTTT	TRBV9	-	-	17	TRBJ2-2
CASDTTGNADTQYF	TGTGCCAGCGATACGACAGGGAACGCAGATACGCAGTATTTT	TRBV28	many	TRBD1	14	TRBJ2-3
CASLPAVGGGNQPQHF	TGCGCCAGCTTGCCGGCCGTTGGGGGGGGCAATCAGCCCCAGCATTTT	TRBV23-1	-	-	16	TRBJ1-5
CAAGDTQYF	TGTGCCGCGGGAGATACGCAGTATTTT	TRBV2	-	-	9	TRBJ2-3
CASSLGGSGTGRREQYF	TGCGCCAGCAGCTTGGGCGGTTCGGGGACAGGGAGAAGGGAGCAGTACTTC	TRBV5-1	-	TRBD1	17	TRBJ2-7
CSAHLGGSSREQYF	TGCAGTGCCCATCTGGGCGGGAGTTCGAGGGAGCAGTACTTC	TRBV20-1	few	TRBD2	14	TRBJ2-7
CASSPDRDTDTQYF	TGCGCCAGCAGCCCGGACAGAGACACGGATACGCAGTATTTT	TRBV5-1	-	-	14	TRBJ2-3
CAISEGGKAFF	TGTGCCATCAGTGAGGGGGGCAAAGCTTTCTTT	TRBV10-3	few	-	11	TRBJ1-1
CASSPQGARTEKLFF	TGTGCCAGCAGTCCCCAGGGGGCCAGGACTGAAAAACTGTTTTTT	TRBV12-3/TRBV12-4	many	TRBD1	15	TRBJ1-4
CSVTLGGPYEQYF	TGCAGCGTTACCTTAGGGGGACCCTACGAGCAGTACTTC	TRBV29-1	-	-	13	TRBJ2-7
CASSVGAGLEAFF	TGTGCCAGCAGCGTAGGGGCAGGACTTGAAGCTTTCTTT	TRBV9	few	-	13	TRBJ1-1
CASGQGNQPQHF	TGTGCCAGTGGACAGGGGAACCAGCCCCAGCATTTT	TRBV2	-	TRBD1	12	TRBJ1-5
CSAISSVGMEQYF	TGCAGTGCTATCTCTAGCGTAGGGATGGAGCAGTACTTC	TRBV20-1	few	-	13	TRBJ2-7
CASSDPRVGDNEQFF	TGTGCCAGCAGTGACCCGAGGGTGGGGGATAATGAGCAGTTCTTC	TRBV25-1	few	-	15	TRBJ2-1
CASSRDRILSEAFF	TGTGCCAGCAGCCGCGACAGAATATTATCTGAAGCTTTCTTT	TRBV6-1	-	-	14	TRBJ1-1
CASSLDKGLYNEQFF	TGTGCCAGCAGCCTGGACAAGGGGCTTTACAATGAGCAGTTCTTC	TRBV2	-	-	15	TRBJ2-1
CRAPKTGGPISKNIQYF	TGCAGGGCACCAAAGACGGGGGGGCCGATTTCCAAAAACATTCAGTACTTC	TRBV20-1	-	TRBD2	17	TRBJ2-4
CASSQGGPTYEQYF	TGTGCCAGCAGCCAAGGGGGACCGACCTACGAGCAGTACTTC	TRBV3-1	-	-	14	TRBJ2-7
CASRPTSGRAGTKNIQYF	TGTGCCAGCAGACCTACTAGCGGGAGGGCCGGGACCAAAAACATTCAGTACTTC	TRBV11-2	few	TRBD2	18	TRBJ2-4
CASSVQGSSGTEAFF	TGCGCCAGCAGTGTGCAGGGGTCCTCGGGCACTGAAGCTTTCTTT	TRBV5-1	few	-	15	TRBJ1-1
CASSQDTSGLYEQYF	TGCGCCAGCAGCCAAGATACTAGCGGACTCTACGAGCAGTACTTC	TRBV4-1	-	TRBD2	15	TRBJ2-7
CSLQGGIQYF	TGCAGTTTACAGGGAGGCATTCAGTACTTC	TRBV20-1	few	-	10	TRBJ2-4
CASSRQQGSGNTIYF	TGTGCCAGCAGTCGGCAACAGGGGTCTGGAAACACCATATATTTT	TRBV12-3/TRBV12-4	few	TRBD1	15	TRBJ1-3
CASSPENHNEQFF	TGTGCCAGCTCCCCGGAGAACCACAATGAGCAGTTCTTC	TRBV2	-	-	13	TRBJ2-1
CAISETGGKNNEQFF	TGTGCCATCAGTGAGACGGGGGGGAAAAACAATGAGCAGTTCTTC	TRBV10-3	few	TRBD2	15	TRBJ2-1
CASSFRADYNEQFF	TGTGCCAGCAGCTTCAGGGCAGACTACAATGAGCAGTTCTTC	TRBV7-9	-	-	14	TRBJ2-1
CASRSGQTPYEQYF	TGTGCCAGCAGGTCGGGACAGACCCCCTACGAGCAGTACTTC	TRBV7-2	many	TRBD1	14	TRBJ2-7
CASSHDRPYGYTF	TGCGCCAGCAGCCATGACCGTCCCTATGGCTACACCTTC	TRBV4-1	-	-	13	TRBJ1-2
CAISDSGQPQETQYF	TGTGCCATCAGTGATTCAGGACAGCCCCAAGAGACCCAGTACTTC	TRBV10-3	many	-	15	TRBJ2-5
CASSTTGTSLNEQFF	TGTGCCAGCAGCACAACAGGGACATCGCTGAATGAGCAGTTCTTC	TRBV7-3	few	-	15	TRBJ2-1
CASSRETDANTGELFF	TGCGCCAGCAGCCGAGAGACAGACGCGAACACCGGGGAGCTGTTTTTT	TRBV4-1	-	-	16	TRBJ2-2
CSVDLMNTEAFF	TGCAGCGTGGATCTCATGAACACTGAAGCTTTCTTT	TRBV29-1	-	-	12	TRBJ1-1
CASAGQTYEQYF	TGCGCCAGTGCGGGGCAAACCTACGAGCAGTACTTC	TRBV5-1	few	-	12	TRBJ2-7
CASSVTEASYEQYF	TGTGCCAGCAGCGTGACCGAGGCTTCCTACGAGCAGTACTTC	TRBV7-8	few	-	14	TRBJ2-7
CSALKSREGSGANVLTF	TGCAGTGCCCTTAAATCCAGGGAAGGGTCTGGGGCCAACGTCCTGACTTTC	TRBV20-1	-	-	17	TRBJ2-6
CSASRGATEAFF	TGCAGTGCTAGCAGGGGGGCCACTGAAGCTTTCTTT	TRBV20-1	few	TRBD1	12	TRBJ1-1
CASSSRTSAVTDTQYF	TGCGCCAGCAGCTCCAGGACTAGCGCCGTCACAGATACGCAGTATTTT	TRBV5-1	-	TRBD2	16	TRBJ2-3
CVSSRANVLTF	TGTGTCAGCAGTCGGGCCAACGTCCTGACTTTC	TRBV12-3/TRBV12-4	-	-	11	TRBJ2-6
CASSSHTSGRIETQYF	TGTGCCAGCAGCTCACATACTAGCGGGAGAATTGAGACCCAGTACTTC	TRBV12-3/TRBV12-4	many	TRBD2	16	TRBJ2-5
CSARMAGKSYEQYF	TGCAGTGCTAGGATGGCAGGGAAGTCCTACGAGCAGTACTTC	TRBV20-1	few	-	14	TRBJ2-7
CSVCHSVNTEAFF	TGCAGCGTTTGCCACAGCGTGAACACTGAAGCTTTCTTT	TRBV29-1	few	-	13	TRBJ1-1
CSATFSGSTGELFF	TGCAGTGCTACCTTCTCCGGGAGTACCGGGGAGCTGTTTTTT	TRBV20-1	-	-	14	TRBJ2-2
CASRSQGSGSYEQYF	TGTGCCAGCAGATCACAGGGGTCTGGCTCCTACGAGCAGTACTTC	TRBV27	-	TRBD1	15	TRBJ2-7